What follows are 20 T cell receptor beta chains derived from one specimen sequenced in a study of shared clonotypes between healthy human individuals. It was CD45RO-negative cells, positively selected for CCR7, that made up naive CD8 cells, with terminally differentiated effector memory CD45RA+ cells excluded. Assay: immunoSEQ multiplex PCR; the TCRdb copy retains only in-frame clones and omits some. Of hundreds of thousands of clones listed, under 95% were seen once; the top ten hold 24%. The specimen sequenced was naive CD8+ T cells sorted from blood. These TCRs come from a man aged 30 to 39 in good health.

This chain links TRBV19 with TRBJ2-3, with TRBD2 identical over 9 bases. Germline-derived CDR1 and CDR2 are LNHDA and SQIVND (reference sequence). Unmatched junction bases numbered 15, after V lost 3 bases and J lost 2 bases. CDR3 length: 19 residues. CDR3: CASSISRWVAGADTDTQYF. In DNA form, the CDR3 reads TGTGCCAGTAGTATCAGTAGGTGGGTAGCGGGAGCCGACACAGATACGCAGTATTTT.

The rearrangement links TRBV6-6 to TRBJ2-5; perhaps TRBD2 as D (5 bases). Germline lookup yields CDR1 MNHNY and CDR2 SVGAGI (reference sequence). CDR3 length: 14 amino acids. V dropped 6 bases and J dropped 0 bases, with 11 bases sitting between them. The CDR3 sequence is CASRSGRDQETQYF. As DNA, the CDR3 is TGTGCCAGCAGGAGCGGTAGGGACCAAGAGACCCAGTACTTC.

CDR3 coding DNA: TGCGCCAGCACAGACACCCAACAGGGGCTGCGGGAGCAGTACTTC. Translated: CASTDTQQGLREQYF. The chain is built from TRBV5-1 and TRBJ2-7, with 7 nucleotides matching TRBD1. Germline CDR1 is SGHRS and CDR2 is YFSETQ. This CDR3 has 15 residues. V lost 6 bases, J lost 7 bases, and 16 bases stayed unmatched.

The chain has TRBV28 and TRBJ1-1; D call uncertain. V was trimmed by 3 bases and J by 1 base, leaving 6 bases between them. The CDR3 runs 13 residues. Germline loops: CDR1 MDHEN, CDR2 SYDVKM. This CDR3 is CASSFTANTEAFF. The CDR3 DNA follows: TGTGCCAGCAGTTTCACGGCGAACACTGAAGCTTTCTTT.

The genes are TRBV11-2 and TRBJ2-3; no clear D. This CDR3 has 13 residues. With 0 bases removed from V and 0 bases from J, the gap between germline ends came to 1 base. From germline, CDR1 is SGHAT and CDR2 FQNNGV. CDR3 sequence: CASSLESTDTQYF. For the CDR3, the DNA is TGTGCCAGCAGCTTAGAGAGCACAGATACGCAGTATTTT.

CDR3 amino acids: CASSEWGQSSYNEQFF. The CDR3 region has the DNA TGTGCCAGCAGTGAATGGGGTCAGAGCTCCTACAATGAGCAGTTCTTC. V and J are TRBV6-1 and TRBJ2-1, with D uncertain. From germline, CDR1 is MNHNS and CDR2 SASEGT. Trimming removed 2 bases from V and 0 bases from J, with 11 bases in between. This CDR3 has 16 amino acids.

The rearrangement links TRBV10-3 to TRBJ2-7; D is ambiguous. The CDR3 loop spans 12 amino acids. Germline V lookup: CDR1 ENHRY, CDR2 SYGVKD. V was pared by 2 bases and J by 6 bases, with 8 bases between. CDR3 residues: CAISELGSEQYF. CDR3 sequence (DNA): TGTGCCATCAGTGAGCTCGGGTCCGAGCAGTACTTC.

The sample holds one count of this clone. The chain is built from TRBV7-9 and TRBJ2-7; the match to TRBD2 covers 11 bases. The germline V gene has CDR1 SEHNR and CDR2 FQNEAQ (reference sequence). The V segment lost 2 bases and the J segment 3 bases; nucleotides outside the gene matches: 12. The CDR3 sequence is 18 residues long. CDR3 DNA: TGTGCCAGCAGCTTACCGACTAGCGGGAATAGTAACGGCTACGAGCAGTACTTC. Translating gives CASSLPTSGNSNGYEQYF. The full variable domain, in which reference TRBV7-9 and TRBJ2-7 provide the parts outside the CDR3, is DTGVSQNPRHKITKRGQNVTFRCDPISEHNRLYWYRQTLGQGPEFLTYFQNEAQLEKSRLLSDRFSAERPKGSFSTLEIQRTEQGDSAMYLCASSLPTSGNSNGYEQYFGPGTRLTVT.

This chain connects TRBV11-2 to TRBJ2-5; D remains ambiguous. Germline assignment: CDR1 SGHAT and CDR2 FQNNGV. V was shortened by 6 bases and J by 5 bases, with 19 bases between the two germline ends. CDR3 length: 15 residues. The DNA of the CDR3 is TGTGCCAGCAGACACGGGTGGGGTACCGGGGAGACCCAGTACTTC. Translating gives CASRHGWGTGETQYF.

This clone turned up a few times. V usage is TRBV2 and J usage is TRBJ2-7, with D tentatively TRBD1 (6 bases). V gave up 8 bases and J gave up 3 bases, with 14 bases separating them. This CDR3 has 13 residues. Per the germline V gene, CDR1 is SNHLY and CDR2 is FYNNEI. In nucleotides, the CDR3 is TGTGCCAGCCGGTACAGGGCGAACTACGAGCAGTACTTC. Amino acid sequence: CASRYRANYEQYF.

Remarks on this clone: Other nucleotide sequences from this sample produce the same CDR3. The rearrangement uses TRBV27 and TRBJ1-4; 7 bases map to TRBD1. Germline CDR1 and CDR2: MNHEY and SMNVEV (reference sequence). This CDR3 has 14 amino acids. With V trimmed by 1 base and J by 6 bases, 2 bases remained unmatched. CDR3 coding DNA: TGTGCCAGCAGTTTATTGGGGACAGATGAAAAACTGTTTTTT. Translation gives CASSLLGTDEKLFF.

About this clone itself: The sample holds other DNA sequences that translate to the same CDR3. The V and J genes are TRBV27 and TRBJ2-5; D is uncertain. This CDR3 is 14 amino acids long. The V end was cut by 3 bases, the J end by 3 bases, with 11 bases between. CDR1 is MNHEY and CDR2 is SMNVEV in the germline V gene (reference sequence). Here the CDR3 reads CASSLLGPEETQYF. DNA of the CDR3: TGTGCCAGCAGTTTGCTAGGTCCCGAAGAGACCCAGTACTTC.

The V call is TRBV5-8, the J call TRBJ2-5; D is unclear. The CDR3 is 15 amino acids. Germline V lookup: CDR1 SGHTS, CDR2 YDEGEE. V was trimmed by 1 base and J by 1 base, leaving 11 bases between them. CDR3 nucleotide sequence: TGTGCCAGCAGCTTGAGTCTGAGCCCCCAAGAGACCCAGTACTTC. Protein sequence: CASSLSLSPQETQYF.

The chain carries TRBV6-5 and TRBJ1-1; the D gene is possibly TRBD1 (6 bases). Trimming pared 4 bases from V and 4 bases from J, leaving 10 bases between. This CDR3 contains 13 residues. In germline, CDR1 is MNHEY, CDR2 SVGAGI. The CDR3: CASSLSGATEAFF. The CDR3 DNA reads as TGTGCCAGCAGTTTATCAGGGGCCACTGAAGCTTTCTTT.

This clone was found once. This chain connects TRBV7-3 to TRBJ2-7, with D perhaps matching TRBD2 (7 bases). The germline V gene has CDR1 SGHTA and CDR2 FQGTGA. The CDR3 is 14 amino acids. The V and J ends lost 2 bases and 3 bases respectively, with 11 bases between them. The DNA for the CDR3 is TGTGCCAGCAGCTTATGGGGGGGCAGCTACGAGCAGTACTTC. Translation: CASSLWGGSYEQYF.

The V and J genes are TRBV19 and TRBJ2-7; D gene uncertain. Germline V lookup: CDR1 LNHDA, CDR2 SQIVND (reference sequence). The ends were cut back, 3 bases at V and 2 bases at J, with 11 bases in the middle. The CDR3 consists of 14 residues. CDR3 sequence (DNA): TGTGCCAGTAGTATCTCTGGGTCGGCCTACGAGCAGTACTTC. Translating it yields CASSISGSAYEQYF.

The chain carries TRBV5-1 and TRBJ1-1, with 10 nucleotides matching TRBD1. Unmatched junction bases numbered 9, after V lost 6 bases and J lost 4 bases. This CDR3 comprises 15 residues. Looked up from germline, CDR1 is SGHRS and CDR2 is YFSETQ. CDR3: CASTQTGGVSTEAFF. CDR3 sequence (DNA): TGCGCCAGCACCCAGACAGGGGGCGTTAGCACTGAAGCTTTCTTT.

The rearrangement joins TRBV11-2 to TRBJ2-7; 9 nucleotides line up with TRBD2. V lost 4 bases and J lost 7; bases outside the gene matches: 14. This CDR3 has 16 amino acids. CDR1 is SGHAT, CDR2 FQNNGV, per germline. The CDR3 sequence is CASSSASSGRALEQYF. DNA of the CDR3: TGTGCCAGCAGCTCCGCTAGTAGCGGGAGAGCTTTGGAGCAGTACTTC.

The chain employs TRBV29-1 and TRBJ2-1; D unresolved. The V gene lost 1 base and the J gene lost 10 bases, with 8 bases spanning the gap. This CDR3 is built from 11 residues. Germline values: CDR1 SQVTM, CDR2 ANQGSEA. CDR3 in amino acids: CSVEGEMEQFF. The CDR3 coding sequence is TGCAGCGTTGAAGGAGAGATGGAGCAGTTCTTC.

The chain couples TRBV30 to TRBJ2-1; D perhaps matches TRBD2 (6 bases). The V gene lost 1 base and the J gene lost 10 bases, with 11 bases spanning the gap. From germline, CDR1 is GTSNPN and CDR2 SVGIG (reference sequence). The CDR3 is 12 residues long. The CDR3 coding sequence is TGTGCCTGGAGTGCGACGGGGAGGGAGCAGTTCTTC. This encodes CAWSATGREQFF.